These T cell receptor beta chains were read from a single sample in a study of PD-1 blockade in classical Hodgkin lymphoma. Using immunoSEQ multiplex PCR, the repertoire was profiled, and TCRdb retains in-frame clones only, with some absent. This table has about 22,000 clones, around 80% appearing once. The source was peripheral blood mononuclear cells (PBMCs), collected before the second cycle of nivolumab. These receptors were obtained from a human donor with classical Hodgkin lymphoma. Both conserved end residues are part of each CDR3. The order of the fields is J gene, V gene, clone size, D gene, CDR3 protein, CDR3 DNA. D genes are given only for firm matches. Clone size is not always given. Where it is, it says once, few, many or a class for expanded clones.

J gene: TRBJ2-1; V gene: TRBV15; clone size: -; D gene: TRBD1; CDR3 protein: CATRRPGTGSYNEQFF; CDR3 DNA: TGTGCCACCAGACGACCTGGGACAGGGAGTTACAATGAGCAGTTCTTC
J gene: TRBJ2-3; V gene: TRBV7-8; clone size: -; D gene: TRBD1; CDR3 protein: CASSSRTGYTDTQYF; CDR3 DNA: TGTGCCAGCAGCTCAAGGACAGGCTACACAGATACGCAGTATTTT
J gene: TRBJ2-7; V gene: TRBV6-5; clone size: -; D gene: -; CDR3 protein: CASSYSEGFVAYEQYF; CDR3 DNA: TGTGCCAGCAGTTACTCGGAGGGGTTCGTAGCCTACGAGCAGTACTTC
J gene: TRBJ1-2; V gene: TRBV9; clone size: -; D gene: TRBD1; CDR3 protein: CASSPTSTGEGHYGYTF; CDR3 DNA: TGTGCCAGCAGCCCTACCTCGACAGGGGAGGGGCACTATGGCTACACCTTC
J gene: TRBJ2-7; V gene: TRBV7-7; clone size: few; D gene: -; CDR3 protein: CASRGYEQYF; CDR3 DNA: TGTGCTAGCCGGGGATACGAGCAGTACTTC
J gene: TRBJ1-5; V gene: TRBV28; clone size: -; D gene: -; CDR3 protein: CASSSGLQPQHF; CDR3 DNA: TGTGCCAGCAGTTCGGGCCTTCAGCCCCAGCATTTT
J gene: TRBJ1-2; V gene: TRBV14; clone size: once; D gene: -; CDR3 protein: CASSPGPISGYTF; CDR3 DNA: TGTGCCAGCAGCCCGGGACCGATATCTGGCTACACCTTC
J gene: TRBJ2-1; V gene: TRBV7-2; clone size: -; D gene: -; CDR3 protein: CASSSLALSYNEQFF; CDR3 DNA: TGTGCCAGCAGCTCGCTAGCGCTTTCCTACAATGAGCAGTTCTTC
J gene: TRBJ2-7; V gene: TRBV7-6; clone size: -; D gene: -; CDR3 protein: CASSLPALGTGEQYF; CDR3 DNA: TGTGCCAGCAGCTTACCGGCCCTTGGAACGGGCGAGCAGTACTTC
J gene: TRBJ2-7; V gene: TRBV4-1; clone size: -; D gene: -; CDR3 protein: CASSTARNYEQYF; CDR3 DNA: TGCGCCAGCTCGACAGCAAGGAACTACGAGCAGTACTTC
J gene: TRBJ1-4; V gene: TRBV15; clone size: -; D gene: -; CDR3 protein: CATSRSQESGEKLFF; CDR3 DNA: TGTGCCACCAGCAGATCACAGGAAAGTGGCGAAAAACTGTTTTTT
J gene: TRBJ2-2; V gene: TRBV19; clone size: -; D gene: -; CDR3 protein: CASSEGTGELFF; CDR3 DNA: TGTGCCAGTAGTGAGGGCACCGGGGAGCTGTTTTTT
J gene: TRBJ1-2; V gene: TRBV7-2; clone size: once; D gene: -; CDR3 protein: CASSRGGVDYGYTF; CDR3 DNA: TGTGCCAGCAGCCGGGGTGGGGTAGACTATGGCTACACCTTC
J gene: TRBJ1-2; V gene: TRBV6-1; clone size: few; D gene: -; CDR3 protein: CASSDNGAYGYTF; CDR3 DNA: TGTGCCAGCAGTGACAACGGAGCCTATGGCTACACCTTC
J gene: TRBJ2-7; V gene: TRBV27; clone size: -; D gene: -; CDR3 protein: CASSLSRGRDEQYF; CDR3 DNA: TGTGCCAGCAGTTTATCCAGGGGTAGGGACGAGCAGTACTTC
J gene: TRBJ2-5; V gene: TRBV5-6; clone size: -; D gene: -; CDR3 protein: CASSLRTNKETQYF; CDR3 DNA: TGTGCCAGCAGCTTGCGGACTAATAAAGAGACCCAGTACTTC
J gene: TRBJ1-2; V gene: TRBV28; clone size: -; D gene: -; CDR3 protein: CASSDPTGRYGYTF; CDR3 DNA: TGTGCCAGCAGTGATCCGACGGGGAGATATGGCTACACCTTC
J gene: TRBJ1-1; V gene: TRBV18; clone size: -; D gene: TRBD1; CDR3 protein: CASSGQPNTEAFF; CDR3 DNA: TGTGCCAGCTCGGGACAGCCGAACACTGAAGCTTTCTTT
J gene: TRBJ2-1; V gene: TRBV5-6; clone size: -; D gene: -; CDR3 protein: CASSRLADRYNEQFF; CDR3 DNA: TGTGCCAGCAGCCGACTCGCGGACCGTTACAATGAGCAGTTCTTC
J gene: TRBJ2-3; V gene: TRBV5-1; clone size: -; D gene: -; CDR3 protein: CASSLGGTHLADTQYF; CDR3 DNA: TGCGCCAGCAGCTTGGGGGGGACCCACCTAGCAGATACGCAGTATTTT
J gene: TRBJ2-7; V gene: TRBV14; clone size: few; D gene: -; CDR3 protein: CASSQFPWYEQYF; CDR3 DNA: TGTGCCAGCAGCCAATTCCCTTGGTACGAGCAGTACTTC
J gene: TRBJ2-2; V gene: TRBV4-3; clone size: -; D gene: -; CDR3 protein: CASSQDRVNTGELFF; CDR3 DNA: TGCGCCAGCAGCCAAGATCGAGTGAACACCGGGGAGCTGTTTTTT
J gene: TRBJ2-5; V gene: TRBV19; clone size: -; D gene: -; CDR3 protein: CASSIEETQYF; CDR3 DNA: TGTGCCAGTAGTATAGAAGAGACCCAGTACTTC
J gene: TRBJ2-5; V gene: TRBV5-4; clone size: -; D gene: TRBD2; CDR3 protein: CASSLGFLAGGWQETQYF; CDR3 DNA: TGTGCCAGCAGCTTGGGTTTCCTAGCGGGTGGTTGGCAAGAGACCCAGTACTTC
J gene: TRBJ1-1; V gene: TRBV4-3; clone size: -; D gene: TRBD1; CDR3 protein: CASSQDRGRFGTEAFF; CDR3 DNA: TGCGCCAGCAGCCAAGACAGGGGGCGATTTGGCACTGAAGCTTTCTTT
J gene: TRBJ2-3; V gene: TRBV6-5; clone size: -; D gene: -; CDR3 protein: CASSGSTTQYF; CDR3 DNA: TGTGCCAGCAGTGGAAGTACTACGCAGTATTTT
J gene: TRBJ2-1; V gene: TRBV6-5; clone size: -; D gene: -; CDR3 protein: CASSFGQLNEQFF; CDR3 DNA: TGTGCCAGCAGTTTCGGACAGTTAAATGAGCAGTTCTTC
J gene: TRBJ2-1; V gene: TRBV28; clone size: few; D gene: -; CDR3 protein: CASSLGAASYNEQFF; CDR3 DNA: TGTGCCAGCAGTTTGGGGGCAGCCTCCTACAATGAGCAGTTCTTC
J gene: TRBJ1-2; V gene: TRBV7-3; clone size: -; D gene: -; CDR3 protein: CASSLGQGGDGYTF; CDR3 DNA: TGTGCCAGCAGCTTGGGGCAGGGTGGGGATGGCTACACCTTC
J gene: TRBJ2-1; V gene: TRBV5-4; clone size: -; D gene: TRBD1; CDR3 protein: CASSSYDRVGNEQFF; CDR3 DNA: TGTGCCAGCAGCTCTTACGACAGGGTAGGCAATGAGCAGTTCTTC
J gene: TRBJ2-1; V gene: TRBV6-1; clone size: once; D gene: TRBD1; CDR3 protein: CASSEDRGLYNEQFF; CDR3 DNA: TGTGCCAGCAGTGAGGACAGGGGCTTATACAATGAGCAGTTCTTC
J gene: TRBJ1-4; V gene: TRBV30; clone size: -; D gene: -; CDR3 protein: CAWQARLGEKLFF; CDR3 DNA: TGTGCCTGGCAGGCGCGTCTGGGAGAAAAACTGTTTTTT
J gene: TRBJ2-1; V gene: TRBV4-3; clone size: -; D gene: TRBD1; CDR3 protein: CASSQETTGAHNEQFF; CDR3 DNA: TGCGCCAGCAGCCAGGAGACCACAGGGGCCCACAATGAGCAGTTCTTC
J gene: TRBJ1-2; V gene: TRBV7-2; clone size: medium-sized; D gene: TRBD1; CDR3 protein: CASSLAGGQLGYTF; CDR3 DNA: TGTGCCAGCAGCTTAGCTGGGGGACAGCTGGGCTACACCTTC
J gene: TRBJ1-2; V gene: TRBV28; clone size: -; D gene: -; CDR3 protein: CASSLEINYGYTF; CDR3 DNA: TGTGCCAGCAGTTTAGAAATCAACTATGGCTACACCTTC
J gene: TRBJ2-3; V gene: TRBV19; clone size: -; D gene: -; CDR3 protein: CASTRDRATDTQYF; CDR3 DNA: TGTGCCAGTACCAGGGACCGAGCCACAGATACGCAGTATTTT
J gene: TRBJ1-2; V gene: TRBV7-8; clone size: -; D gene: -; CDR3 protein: CASSLARDIFNYGYTF; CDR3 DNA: TGTGCCAGCAGCTTAGCGCGGGACATCTTTAACTATGGCTACACCTTC
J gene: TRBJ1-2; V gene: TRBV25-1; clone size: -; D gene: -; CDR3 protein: CASSLGRRYGYTF; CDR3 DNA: TGTGCCAGCAGTCTAGGCAGGCGGTATGGCTACACCTTC
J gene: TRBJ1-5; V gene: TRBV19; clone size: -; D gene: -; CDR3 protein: CASSIDGLSGPQHF; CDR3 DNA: TGTGCCAGTAGTATTGATGGCTTATCGGGGCCCCAGCATTTT
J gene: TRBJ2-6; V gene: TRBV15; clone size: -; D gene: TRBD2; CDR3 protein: CATSRDPSQTSGNSGANVLTF; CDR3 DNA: TGTGCCACCAGCAGAGACCCATCTCAAACTAGCGGAAACTCTGGGGCCAACGTCCTGACTTTC
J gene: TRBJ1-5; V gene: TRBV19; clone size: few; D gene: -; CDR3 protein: CATAREGPRPQHF; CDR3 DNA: TGTGCCACCGCCCGAGAGGGTCCTAGACCCCAGCATTTT
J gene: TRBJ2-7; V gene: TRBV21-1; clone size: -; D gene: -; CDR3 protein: CASPWDDSLYEQYF; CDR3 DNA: TGTGCCAGCCCCTGGGACGACAGTCTCTACGAGCAGTACTTC
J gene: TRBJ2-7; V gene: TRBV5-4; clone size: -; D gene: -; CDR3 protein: CASSPRLGTGEQYF; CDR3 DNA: TGTGCCAGCAGCCCGAGACTGGGAACTGGAGAGCAGTACTTC
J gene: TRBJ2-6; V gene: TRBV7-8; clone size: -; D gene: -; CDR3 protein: CASSLSSGANVLTF; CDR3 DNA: TGTGCCAGCAGCTTAAGTTCCGGGGCCAACGTCCTGACTTTC
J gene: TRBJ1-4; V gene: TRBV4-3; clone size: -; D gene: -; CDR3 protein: CASSQVIDRRNLFF; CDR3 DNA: TGCGCCAGCAGCCAAGTGATCGACCGGAGGAATCTGTTTTTT
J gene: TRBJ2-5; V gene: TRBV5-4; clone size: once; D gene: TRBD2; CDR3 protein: CASSPRGGETQYF; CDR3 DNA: TGTGCCAGCAGCCCGAGGGGAGGGGAGACCCAGTACTTC
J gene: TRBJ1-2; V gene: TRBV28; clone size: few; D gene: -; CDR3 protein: CASSPPRGLYGYTF; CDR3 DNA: TGTGCCAGCAGCCCCCCCAGGGGACTCTATGGCTACACCTTC
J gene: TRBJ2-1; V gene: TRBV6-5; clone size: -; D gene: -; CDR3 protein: CASSYSIGYKGQFF; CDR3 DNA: TGTGCCAGCAGTTACTCGATAGGATATAAAGGACAGTTCTTC
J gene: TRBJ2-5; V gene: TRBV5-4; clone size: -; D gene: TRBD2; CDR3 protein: CASTDPREGGETQYF; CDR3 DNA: TGTGCCAGCACGGATCCACGGGAGGGAGGGGAGACCCAGTACTTC
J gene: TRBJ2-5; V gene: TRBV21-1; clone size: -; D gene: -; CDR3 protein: CASSKAVQETQYF; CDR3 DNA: TGTGCCAGCAGCAAAGCGGTCCAAGAGACCCAGTACTTC
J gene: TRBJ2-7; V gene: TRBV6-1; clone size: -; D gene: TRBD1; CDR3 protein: CASSVLDRPSYEQYF; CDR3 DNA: TGTGCCAGCAGTGTTTTGGACAGGCCCAGCTACGAGCAGTACTTC
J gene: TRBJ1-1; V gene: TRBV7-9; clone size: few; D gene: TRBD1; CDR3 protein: CASSNRGGDGKTEAFF; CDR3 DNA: TGTGCCAGCAGCAACAGGGGCGGGGACGGGAAGACTGAAGCTTTCTTT
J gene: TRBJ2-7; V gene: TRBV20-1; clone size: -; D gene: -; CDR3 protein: CSARRRREQYF; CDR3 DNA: TGCAGTGCTAGGAGAAGGAGGGAGCAGTACTTC
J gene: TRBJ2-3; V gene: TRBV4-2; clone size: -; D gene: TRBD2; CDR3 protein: CASSQVSGRALTDTQYF; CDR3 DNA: TGTGCCAGCAGCCAAGTTAGCGGGAGGGCCTTAACAGATACGCAGTATTTT
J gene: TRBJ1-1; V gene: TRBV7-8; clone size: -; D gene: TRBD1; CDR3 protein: CASSLITGGGGTEAFF; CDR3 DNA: TGTGCCAGCAGCTTAATTACAGGGGGCGGTGGCACTGAAGCTTTCTTT
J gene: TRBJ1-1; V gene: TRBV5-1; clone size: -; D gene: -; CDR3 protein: CASSLGGQNTEAFF; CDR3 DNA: TGCGCCAGCAGCTTGGGGGGACAGAACACTGAAGCTTTCTTT
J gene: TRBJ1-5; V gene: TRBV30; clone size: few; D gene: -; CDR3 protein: CAWSVGGNGQPQHF; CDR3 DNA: TGTGCCTGGAGTGTTGGGGGAAATGGTCAGCCCCAGCATTTT